This record concerns one T cell receptor (beta chain) sequence. Its antigen is undetermined. The germline gives CDR1 LNHDA, CDR2 SQIVND (reference sequence). This CDR3 comprises 14 residues. The V gene lost 2 bases and the J gene lost 1 base, with 6 bases spanning the gap. This entry comes from a study of cytomegalovirus exposure and HLA in healthy donors. Amplification used 60 Vbeta primers and 13 Jbeta primers. The table came from immunoSEQ multiplex PCR; TCRdb's copy has only in-frame clones and leaves some out. There are 150,000 to 200,000 clones in the sample; almost 80% occur only once, and about 0.93% lies in the top ten. General observations from the study: Among the CMV-associated chains, a few were confirmed in vitro as specific for CMV antigens.

The genes are TRBV19 and TRBJ1-5, with TRBD1 as a possible D gene (5 bases). This TCR came from a woman between 50 and 59 years old in good health and CMV-seropositive. The sequenced sample consisted of PBMCs. The CDR3 nucleotides are TGTGCCAGTAGTATATCAGGGAGCAATCAGCCCCAGCATTTT. Amino acids: CASSISGSNQPQHF.